Sequencing of this T cell receptor beta chain was carried out in a study of blood T cells in healthy people across ages. A J-beta primer mix and a sample-barcoded 5' primer were used in a second PCR of roughly 7 to 12 cycles. Using its own MiXCR run on the 5' RACE reads, TCRdb lists one record per CDR3 protein. The repertoire holds 1.5 million to 2 million distinct CDR3 sequences, with 39% as singletons. A note on this clonotype: Its specificity is not known.

General study points: No conclusive comparison of naive versus antigen-experienced cells was possible with unsorted PBMCs. Naive CD4+ cell counts and diversity both ran higher in long-lived than in aged donors. A strong correlation was seen between TCR beta diversity and naive T cell percentage.

PBMCs, at least 7 million per sample, were isolated. The ends were cut back, 6 bases at V and 14 bases at J, with 23 bases in the middle. The CDR3 loop spans 15 amino acids. The sample was blood. The rearrangement links TRBV12-3 or TRBV12-4 to TRBJ1-6, with D uncertain. This clonotype originated in a human donor in good health. CDR3 sequence (DNA): TGTGCCAGCAGCCCGGGCCCAGCTTCTGGGTGGACCCTCCACTTT. Translation: CASSPGPASGWTLHF.